This T cell receptor beta chain was observed in a study of cytomegalovirus exposure and HLA in healthy donors. The PCR made use of 60 Vbeta and 13 Jbeta primers. Data came from immunoSEQ multiplex PCR; TCRdb stores just in-frame clones and leaves some out. The sample has under 250,000 clones, approximately 82% seen once. Worth noting for this clone: Its antigen is not known.

Study conclusions and caveats: One cluster of highly shared sequence variants probably arose as a sequencing artifact.

The TCR originated in a man between 18 and 35 years old in good health and CMV-seronegative. The sequencing input was PBMCs.

The CDR3 bases are TGCGCCAGCAGCTTGGGAGGGGGAAGTGAAAAACTGTTTTTT. Translating it yields CASSLGGGSEKLFF. The J gene is TRBJ1-4, the V gene TRBV5-1; tentatively, D is TRBD1 (6 bases). Trimming stripped 0 bases from V and 7 bases from J, with 10 bases between. CDR3 length: 14 residues. Looked up from germline, CDR1 is SGHRS and CDR2 is YFSETQ. Using reference TRBV5-1 and TRBJ1-4 for the parts outside the CDR3, the full variable domain is KAGVTQTPRYLIKTRGQQVTLSCSPISGHRSVSWYQQTPGQGLQFLFEYFSETQRNKGNFPGRFSGRQFSNSRSEMNVSTLELGDSALYLCASSLGGGSEKLFFGSGTQLSVL.